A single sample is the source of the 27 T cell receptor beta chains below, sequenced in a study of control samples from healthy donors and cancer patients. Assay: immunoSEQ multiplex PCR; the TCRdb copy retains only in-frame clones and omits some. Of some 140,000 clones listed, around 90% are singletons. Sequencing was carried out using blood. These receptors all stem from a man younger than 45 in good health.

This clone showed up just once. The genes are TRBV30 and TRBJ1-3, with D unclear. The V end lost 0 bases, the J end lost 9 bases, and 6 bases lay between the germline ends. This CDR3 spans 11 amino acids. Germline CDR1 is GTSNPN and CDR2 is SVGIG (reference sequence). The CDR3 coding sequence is TGTGCCTGGAGTGTACGCGCCACCATATATTTT. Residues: CAWSVRATIYF.

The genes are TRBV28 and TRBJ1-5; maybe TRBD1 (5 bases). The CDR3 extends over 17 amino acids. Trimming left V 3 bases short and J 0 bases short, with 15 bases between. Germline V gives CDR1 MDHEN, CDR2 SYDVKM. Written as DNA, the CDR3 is TGTGCCAGCAGTTTGGGGGGGACTCGTATTAGCAATCAGCCCCAGCATTTT. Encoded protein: CASSLGGTRISNQPQHF.

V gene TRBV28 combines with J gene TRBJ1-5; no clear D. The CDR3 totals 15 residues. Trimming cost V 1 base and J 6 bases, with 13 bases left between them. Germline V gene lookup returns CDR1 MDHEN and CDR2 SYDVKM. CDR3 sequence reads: CASSLLASGGQPQHF. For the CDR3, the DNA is TGTGCCAGCAGTTTATTGGCGTCGGGAGGTCAGCCCCAGCATTTT.

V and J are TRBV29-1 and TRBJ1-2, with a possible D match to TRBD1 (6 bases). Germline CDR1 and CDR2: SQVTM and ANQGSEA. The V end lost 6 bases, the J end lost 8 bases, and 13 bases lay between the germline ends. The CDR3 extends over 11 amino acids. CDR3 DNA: TGCAGCGTGGGGGGGGCCGGCGGCTACACCTTC. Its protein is CSVGGAGGYTF.

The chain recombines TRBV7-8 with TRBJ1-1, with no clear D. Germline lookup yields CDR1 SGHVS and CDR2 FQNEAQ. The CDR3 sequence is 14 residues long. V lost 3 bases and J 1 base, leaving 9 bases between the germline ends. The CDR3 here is CASSFGPSNTEAFF. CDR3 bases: TGTGCCAGCAGCTTTGGTCCATCGAACACTGAAGCTTTCTTT. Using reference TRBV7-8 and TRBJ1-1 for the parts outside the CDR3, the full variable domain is GAGVSQSPRYKVAKRGQDVALRCDPISGHVSLFWYQQALGQGPEFLTYFQNEAQLDKSGLPSDRFFAERPEGSVSTLKIQRTQQEDSAVYLCASSFGPSNTEAFFGQGTRLTVV.

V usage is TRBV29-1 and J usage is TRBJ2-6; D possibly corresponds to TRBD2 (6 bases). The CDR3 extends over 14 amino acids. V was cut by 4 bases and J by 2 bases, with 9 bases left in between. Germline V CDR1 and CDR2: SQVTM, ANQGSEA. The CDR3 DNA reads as TGCAGCGTTGTGGGCGGGGCTGGGGCCAACGTCCTGACTTTC. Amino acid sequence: CSVVGGAGANVLTF. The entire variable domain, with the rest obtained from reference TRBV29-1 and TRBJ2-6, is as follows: SAVISQKPSRDICQRGTSLTIQCQVDSQVTMMFWYRQQPGQSLTLIATANQGSEATYESGFVIDKFPISRPNLTFSTLTVSNMSPEDSSIYLCSVVGGAGANVLTFGAGSRLTVL.

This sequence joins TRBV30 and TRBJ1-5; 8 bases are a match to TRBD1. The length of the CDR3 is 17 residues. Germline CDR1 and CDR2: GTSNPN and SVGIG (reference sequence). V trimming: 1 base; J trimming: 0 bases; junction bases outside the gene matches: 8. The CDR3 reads CAWSAGTGLYSNQPQHF. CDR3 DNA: TGTGCCTGGAGTGCCGGGACAGGATTGTATAGCAATCAGCCCCAGCATTTT. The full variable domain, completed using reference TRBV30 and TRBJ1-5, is SQTIHQWPATLVQPVGSPLSLECTVEGTSNPNLYWYRQAAGRGLQLLFYSVGIGQISSEVPQNLSASRPQDRQFILSSKKLLLSDSGFYLCAWSAGTGLYSNQPQHFGDGTRLSIL.

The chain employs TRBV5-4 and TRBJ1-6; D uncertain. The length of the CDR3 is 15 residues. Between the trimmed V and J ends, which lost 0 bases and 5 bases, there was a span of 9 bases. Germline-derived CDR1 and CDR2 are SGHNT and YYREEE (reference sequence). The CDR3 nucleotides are TGTGCCAGCAGCTTGGAGGCGGATAATAATTCACCCCTCCACTTT. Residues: CASSLEADNNSPLHF.

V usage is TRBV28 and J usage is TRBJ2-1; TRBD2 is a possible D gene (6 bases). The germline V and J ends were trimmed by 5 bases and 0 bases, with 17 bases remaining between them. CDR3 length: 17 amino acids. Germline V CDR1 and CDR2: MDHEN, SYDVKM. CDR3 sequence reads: CASSPLPGTHSYNEQFF. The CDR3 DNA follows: TGTGCCAGCAGTCCTCTACCCGGGACTCACTCCTACAATGAGCAGTTCTTC.

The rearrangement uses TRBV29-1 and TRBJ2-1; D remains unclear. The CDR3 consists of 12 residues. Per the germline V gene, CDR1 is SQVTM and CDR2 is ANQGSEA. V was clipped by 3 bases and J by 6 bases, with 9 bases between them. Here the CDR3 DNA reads TGCAGCGTTGAGGGTAACAGCAATGAGCAGTTCTTC. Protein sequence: CSVEGNSNEQFF.

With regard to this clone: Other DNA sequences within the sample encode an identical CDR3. CDR3 loop: CASSLGGAGRGDNEQFF. CDR3 nucleotide sequence: TGTGCCAGCAGCTTAGGAGGGGCGGGGAGAGGGGACAATGAGCAGTTCTTC. V is TRBV11-2 and J is TRBJ2-1; weak D call: TRBD2 (6 bases). The CDR3 consists of 17 residues. Germline lookup yields CDR1 SGHAT and CDR2 FQNNGV. V was pared by 1 base and J by 5 bases, with 18 bases between.

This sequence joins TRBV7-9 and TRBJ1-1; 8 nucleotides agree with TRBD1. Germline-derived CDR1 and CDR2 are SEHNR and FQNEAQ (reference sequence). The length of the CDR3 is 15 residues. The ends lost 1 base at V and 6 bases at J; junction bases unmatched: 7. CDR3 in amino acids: CASSLDQGAPAEAFF. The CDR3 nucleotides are TGTGCCAGCAGCTTAGATCAGGGGGCGCCTGCTGAAGCTTTCTTT.

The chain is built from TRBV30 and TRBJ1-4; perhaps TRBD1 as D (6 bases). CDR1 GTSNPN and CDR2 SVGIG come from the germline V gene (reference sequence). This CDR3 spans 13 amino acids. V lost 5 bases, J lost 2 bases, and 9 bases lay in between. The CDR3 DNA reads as TGTGCCTGGTCTAGGGGGACTAATGAAAAACTGTTTTTT. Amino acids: CAWSRGTNEKLFF.

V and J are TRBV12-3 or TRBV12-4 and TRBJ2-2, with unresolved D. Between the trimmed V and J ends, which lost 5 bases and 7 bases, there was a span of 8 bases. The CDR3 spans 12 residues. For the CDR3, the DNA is TGTGCCAGCAGTATACTGGTCGGGGAGCTGTTTTTT. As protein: CASSILVGELFF.

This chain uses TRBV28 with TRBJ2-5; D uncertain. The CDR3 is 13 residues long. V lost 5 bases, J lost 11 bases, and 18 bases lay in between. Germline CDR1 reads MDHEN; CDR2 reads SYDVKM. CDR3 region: CASSTNPGRPQYF. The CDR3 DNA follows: TGTGCCAGCAGTACAAACCCGGGCCGCCCACAGTACTTC.

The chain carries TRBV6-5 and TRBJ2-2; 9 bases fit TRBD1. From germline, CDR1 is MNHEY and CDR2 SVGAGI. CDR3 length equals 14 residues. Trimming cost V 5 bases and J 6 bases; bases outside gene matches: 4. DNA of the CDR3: TGTGCCAGCAGTCCGGGACAGGGTTCCGGGGAGCTGTTTTTT. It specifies CASSPGQGSGELFF.

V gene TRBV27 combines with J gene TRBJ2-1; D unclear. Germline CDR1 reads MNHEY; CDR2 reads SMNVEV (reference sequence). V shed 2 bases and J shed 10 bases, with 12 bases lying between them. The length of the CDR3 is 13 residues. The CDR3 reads CASSLGRGVEQFF. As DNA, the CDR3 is TGTGCCAGCAGTTTAGGTAGAGGAGTAGAGCAGTTCTTC.

The CDR3 sequence: CASSESAGEAGGGFQFF. The DNA for the CDR3 is TGTGCCAGCAGTGAATCCGCCGGGGAAGCGGGAGGGGGATTTCAGTTCTTC. The V and J genes are TRBV6-1 and TRBJ2-1; TRBD2 matches at 10 bases. The J segment lost 13 bases and the V segment lost 2 bases, leaving 17 bases of the junction unmatched. The CDR3 totals 17 residues. Per the germline V gene, CDR1 is MNHNS and CDR2 is SASEGT.

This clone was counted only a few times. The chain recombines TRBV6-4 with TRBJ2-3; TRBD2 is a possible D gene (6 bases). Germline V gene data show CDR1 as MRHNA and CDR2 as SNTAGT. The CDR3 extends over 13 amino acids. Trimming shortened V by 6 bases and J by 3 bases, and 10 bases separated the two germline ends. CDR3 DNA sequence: TGTGCCAGCAGGGCTAGCGTGACAGATACGCAGTATTTT. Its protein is CASRASVTDTQYF.

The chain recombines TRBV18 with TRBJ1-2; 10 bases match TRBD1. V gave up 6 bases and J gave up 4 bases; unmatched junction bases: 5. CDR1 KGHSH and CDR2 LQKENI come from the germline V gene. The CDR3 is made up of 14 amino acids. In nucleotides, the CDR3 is TGTGCCAGCTCTCAGGGACAGGGGTCCTATGGCTACACCTTC. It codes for CASSQGQGSYGYTF.

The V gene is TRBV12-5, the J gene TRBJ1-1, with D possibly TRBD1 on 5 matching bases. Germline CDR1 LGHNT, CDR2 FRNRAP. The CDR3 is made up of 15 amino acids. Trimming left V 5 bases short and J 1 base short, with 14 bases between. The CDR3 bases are TGTGCTAGTGGTCCCCCCCGGGGGGGGAACACTGAAGCTTTCTTT. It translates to CASGPPRGGNTEAFF.

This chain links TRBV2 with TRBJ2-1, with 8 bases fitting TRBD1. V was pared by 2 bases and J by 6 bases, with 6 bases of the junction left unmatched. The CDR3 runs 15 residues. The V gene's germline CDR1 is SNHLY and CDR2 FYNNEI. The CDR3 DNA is TGTGCCAGCAGTGAAAAGACAGGGGTGGGCAATGAGCAGTTCTTC. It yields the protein CASSEKTGVGNEQFF. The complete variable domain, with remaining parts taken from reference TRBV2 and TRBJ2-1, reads EPEVTQTPSHQVTQMGQEVILRCVPISNHLYFYWYRQILGQKVEFLVSFYNNEISEKSEIFDDQFSVERPDGSNFTLKIRSTKLEDSAMYFCASSEKTGVGNEQFFGPGTRLTVL.

The CDR3 nucleotides are TGTGCCAGCAGCCAACCACCGGGACAGATGAACACTGAAGCTTTCTTT. Translating it yields CASSQPPGQMNTEAFF. The V gene is TRBV7-9, the J gene TRBJ1-1, with 7 bases identical to TRBD1. Germline V CDR1 and CDR2: SEHNR, FQNEAQ (reference sequence). This CDR3 region has 16 residues. V lost 5 bases to trimming and J lost 0 bases; unmatched junction nucleotides: 9.

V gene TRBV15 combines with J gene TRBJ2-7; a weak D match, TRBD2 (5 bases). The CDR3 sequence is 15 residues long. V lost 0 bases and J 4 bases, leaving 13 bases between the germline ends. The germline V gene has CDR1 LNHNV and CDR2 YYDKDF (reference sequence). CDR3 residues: CATSRDQASFYEQYF. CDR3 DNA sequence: TGTGCCACCAGCAGAGATCAGGCTAGCTTTTACGAGCAGTACTTC.

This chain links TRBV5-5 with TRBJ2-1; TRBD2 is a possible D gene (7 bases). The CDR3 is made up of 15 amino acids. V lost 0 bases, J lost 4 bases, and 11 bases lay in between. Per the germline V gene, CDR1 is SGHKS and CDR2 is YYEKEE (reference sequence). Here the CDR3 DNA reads TGTGCCAGCAGCTTGGAGGGAGGGGGATACAATGAGCAGTTCTTC. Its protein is CASSLEGGGYNEQFF.

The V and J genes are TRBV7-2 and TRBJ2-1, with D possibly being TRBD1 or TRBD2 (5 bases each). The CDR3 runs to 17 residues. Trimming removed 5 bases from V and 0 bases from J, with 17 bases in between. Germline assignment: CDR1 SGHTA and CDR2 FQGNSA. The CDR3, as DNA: TGTGCCAGCAGCGGCGGGCCTTCGGGACCCTCCTACAATGAGCAGTTCTTC. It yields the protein CASSGGPSGPSYNEQFF. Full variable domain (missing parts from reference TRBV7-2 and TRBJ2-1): GAGVSQSPSNKVTEKGKDVELRCDPISGHTALYWYRQSLGQGLEFLIYFQGNSAPDKSGLPSDRFSAERTGGSVSTLTIQRTQQEDSAVYLCASSGGPSGPSYNEQFFGPGTRLTVL.

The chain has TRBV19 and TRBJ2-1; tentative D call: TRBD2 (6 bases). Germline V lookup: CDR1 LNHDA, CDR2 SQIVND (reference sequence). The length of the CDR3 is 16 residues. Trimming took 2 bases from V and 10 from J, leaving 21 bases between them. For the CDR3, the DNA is TGTGCCAGTAGTATACCCGGGACTCGAGGGACGGTGGAGCAGTTCTTC. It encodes CASSIPGTRGTVEQFF. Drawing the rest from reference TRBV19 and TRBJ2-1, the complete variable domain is DGGITQSPKYLFRKEGQNVTLSCEQNLNHDAMYWYRQDPGQGLRLIYYSQIVNDFQKGDIAEGYSVSREKKESFPLTVTSAQKNPTAFYLCASSIPGTRGTVEQFFGPGTRLTVL.